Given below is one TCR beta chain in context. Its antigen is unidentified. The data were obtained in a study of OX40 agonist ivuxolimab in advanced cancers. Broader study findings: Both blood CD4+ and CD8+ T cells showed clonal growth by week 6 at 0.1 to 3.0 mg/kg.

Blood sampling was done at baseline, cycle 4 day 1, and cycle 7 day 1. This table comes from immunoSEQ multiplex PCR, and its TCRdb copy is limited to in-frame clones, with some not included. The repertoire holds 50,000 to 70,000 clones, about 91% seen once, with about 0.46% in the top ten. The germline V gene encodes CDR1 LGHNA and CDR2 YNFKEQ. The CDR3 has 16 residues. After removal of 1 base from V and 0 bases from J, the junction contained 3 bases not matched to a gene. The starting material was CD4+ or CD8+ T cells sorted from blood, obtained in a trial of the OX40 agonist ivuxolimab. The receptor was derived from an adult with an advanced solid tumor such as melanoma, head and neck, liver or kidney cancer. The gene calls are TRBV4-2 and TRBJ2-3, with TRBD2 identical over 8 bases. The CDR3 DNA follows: TGTGCCAGCAGCCAAGCCAGCGGGAGAAGCACAGATACGCAGTATTTT. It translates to CASSQASGRSTDTQYF.